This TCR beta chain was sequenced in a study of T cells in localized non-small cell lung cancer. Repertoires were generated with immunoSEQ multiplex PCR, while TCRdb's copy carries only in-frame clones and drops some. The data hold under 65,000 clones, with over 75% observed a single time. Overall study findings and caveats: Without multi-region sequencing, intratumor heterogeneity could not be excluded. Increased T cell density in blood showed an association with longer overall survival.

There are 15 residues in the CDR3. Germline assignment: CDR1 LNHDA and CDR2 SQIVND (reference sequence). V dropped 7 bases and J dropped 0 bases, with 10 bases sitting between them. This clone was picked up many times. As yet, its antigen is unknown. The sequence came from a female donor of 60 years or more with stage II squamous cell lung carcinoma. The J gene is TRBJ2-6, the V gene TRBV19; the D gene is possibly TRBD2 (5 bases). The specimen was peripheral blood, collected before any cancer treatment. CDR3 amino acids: CASMERSSGANVLTF. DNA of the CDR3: TGTGCCAGTATGGAGCGGAGCTCTGGGGCCAACGTCCTGACTTTC.